One and the same sample provided the 30 T cell receptor beta chains below, sequenced in a study of CD8+CD57+ T cells in acquired aplastic anemia. Patients picked for sequencing had shown CD8+CD57+ cell expansion detected by flow cytometry. The template for TCR beta VDJ and CDR3 sequence profiling was genomic DNA. TCRdb reprocessed the reads with MiXCR, giving one entry per CDR3 protein. There are over 150,000 distinct CDR3 sequences in the sample; less than 65% occur only once, and about 42% lies in the top ten. What was sequenced was sorted CD4+, CD8+, or CD8+CD57+ T cells (not recorded which) from PBMCs. The receptors here all came from a human donor with aplastic anemia.

This clonotype was detected a few times. The rearrangement links TRBV11-3 to TRBJ2-1; D might be TRBD2 (7 bases). The germline V gene has CDR1 SGHNT and CDR2 YENEEA. The CDR3 consists of 14 residues. V was cut by 5 bases and J by 5 bases, with 13 bases left in between. The CDR3 DNA sequence: TGTGCCAGCAGCCCACGGGGGGCGGACAATGAGCAGTTCTTC. This gives the protein CASSPRGADNEQFF.

This clonotype showed up many times. The rearrangement links TRBV24-1 to TRBJ2-5; no clear D. CDR1 is KGHDR, CDR2 SFDVKD, per germline. This CDR3 has 12 residues. V was shortened by 3 bases and J by 5 bases, with 6 bases between the two germline ends. CDR3 region: CATSDLKETQYF. The CDR3 coding sequence is TGTGCCACCAGTGATCTGAAGGAGACCCAGTACTTC.

The chain is built from TRBV7-6 and TRBJ2-5, with 9 bases that match TRBD2. CDR1 is SGHVS, CDR2 FNYEAQ, per germline. The junction had 7 bases not matched to a gene; V was cut back by 1 base and J by 4 bases. The CDR3 extends over 16 amino acids. Here the CDR3 reads CASSLGSGSWAETQYF. The CDR3 DNA sequence: TGTGCCAGCAGCTTAGGTAGCGGGAGTTGGGCAGAGACCCAGTACTTC.

The genes are TRBV2 and TRBJ2-7, with 9 nucleotides matching TRBD2. The J call is doubtful: the DNA matches TRBJ2-1 better. Germline-derived CDR1 and CDR2 are SNHLY and FYNNEI. The CDR3 has 15 amino acids. The CDR3 reads CASSGVGGGADEQFF. The CDR3 DNA reads as TGTGCCAGCAGTGGAGTTGGCGGGGGGGCCGATGAGCAGTTCTTC.

The chain is built from TRBV2 and TRBJ2-3; 7 nucleotides line up with TRBD2. V was pared by 3 bases and J by 5 bases, with 11 bases of the junction left unmatched. Germline CDR1 SNHLY, CDR2 FYNNEI. CDR3 length equals 16 residues. For the CDR3, the DNA is TGTGCCAGCAGTGACAGCGGGACCCTGGGAAGAGATACGCAGTATTTT. It specifies CASSDSGTLGRDTQYF.

The chain has TRBV2 and TRBJ1-2; D ambiguous. The CDR3 extends over 13 amino acids. Looked up from germline, CDR1 is SNHLY and CDR2 is FYNNEI. The V and J ends lost 6 bases and 8 bases respectively, with 16 bases between them. This CDR3 is CASRPTVGGGYTF. CDR3 DNA: TGTGCCAGCAGACCCACCGTAGGTGGAGGCTACACCTTC.

This clonotype has just one count. This clone may be a read error of a much larger clone one base away. The gene calls are TRBV13 and TRBJ1-2; TRBD1 aligns across 9 bases. With V trimmed by 5 bases and J by 5 bases, 9 bases remained unmatched. Germline loops: CDR1 PRHDT, CDR2 FYEKMQ (reference sequence). There are 15 residues in the CDR3. This chain's CDR3 is CASSNVPGQGYGYTF. The CDR3 nucleotides read TGTGCCAGCAGCAACGTCCCGGGACAGGGATATGGCTACACCTTC. Full variable domain (remainder filled in from reference TRBV13 and TRBJ1-2): AAGVIQSPRHLIKEKRETATLKCYPIPRHDTVYWYQQGPGQDPQFLISFYEKMQSDKGSIPDRFSAQQFSDYHSELNMSSLELGDSALYFCASSNVPGQGYGYTFGSGTRLTVV.

This clonotype was seen a single time. This rearrangement joins TRBV7-8 to TRBJ2-3; D ambiguous. CDR1 and CDR2 from the germline V gene are SGHVS and FQNEAQ. CDR3 size: 17 residues. Trimming shortened V by 1 base and J by 0 bases, and 14 bases separated the two germline ends. CDR3: CASSLDPKLPSTDTQYF. The CDR3 nucleotides read TGTGCCAGCAGCTTAGATCCCAAGCTTCCTAGCACAGATACGCAGTATTTT.

This clonotype was counted between two and nine times. The chain employs TRBV20-1 and TRBJ1-5; no firm D call. V was cut by 2 bases and J by 2 bases, with 13 bases left in between. The length of the CDR3 is 15 residues. The germline CDR1 and CDR2 sequences are DFQATT and SNEGSKA (reference sequence). The CDR3 DNA sequence: TGCAGTGCTAGACCTACACAGATACGCAATCAGCCCCAGCATTTT. It encodes CSARPTQIRNQPQHF.

This clonotype has only a few counts. The chain recombines TRBV5-1 with TRBJ1-5, with a weak D call TRBD1 (5 bases). V was shortened by 0 bases and J by 6 bases, with 10 bases between the two germline ends. The CDR3 covers 14 residues. Germline V gives CDR1 SGHRS, CDR2 YFSETQ. CDR3 sequence (DNA): TGCGCCAGCAGCTTGGAGGGTCAGGGTCAGCCCCAGCATTTT. This sequence encodes CASSLEGQGQPQHF.

As to this clonotype: The junction shows a germline mismatch at one end, possibly a read error. The genes are TRBV10-3 and TRBJ1-5; 7 bases are a match to TRBD1. The CDR3 covers 9 residues. Germline V gives CDR1 ENHRY, CDR2 SYGVKD. CDR3 in amino acids: CAIRIQGNF. CDR3 coding DNA: TGTGCCATCAGGATACAGGGGAATTTT.

This clonotype was found a few times. The chain has TRBV10-3 and TRBJ2-2, with D unresolved. V was pared by 3 bases and J by 7 bases, with 6 bases between. The germline CDR1 and CDR2 sequences are ENHRY and SYGVKD. This CDR3 comprises 12 residues. The DNA for the CDR3 is TGTGCCATCAGTGACGGCAACGGGGAGCTGTTTTTT. This sequence encodes CAISDGNGELFF.

This clonotype has ten or more counts. This chain links TRBV4-1 with TRBJ2-7; D remains ambiguous. The CDR3 consists of 13 residues. V dropped 1 base and J dropped 4 bases, with 8 bases sitting between them. CDR1 and CDR2 from the germline V gene are MGHRA and YSYEKL. CDR3 residues: CASSQALFYEQYF. As DNA, the CDR3 is TGCGCCAGCAGCCAAGCCCTGTTTTACGAGCAGTACTTC.

The CDR3 coding sequence is TGTGCCAGTTCTGGGGCCGGGGTGAGCTCCTACGAGCAGTACTTC. Translation gives CASSGAGVSSYEQYF. This chain connects TRBV19 to TRBJ2-7, with D perhaps being TRBD1 or TRBD2 (5 bases each). V was clipped by 8 bases and J by 0 bases, with 17 bases between them. Germline V gives CDR1 LNHDA, CDR2 SQIVND (reference sequence). The CDR3 consists of 15 residues. Supplemented by reference TRBV19 and TRBJ2-7, the full variable domain reads DGGITQSPKYLFRKEGQNVTLSCEQNLNHDAMYWYRQDPGQGLRLIYYSQIVNDFQKGDIAEGYSVSREKKESFPLTVTSAQKNPTAFYLCASSGAGVSSYEQYFGPGTRLTVT.

As for this clonotype: An end of the junction differs from the germline gene, which may be a read error. V gene TRBV7-6 combines with J gene TRBJ1-6; D possibly corresponds to TRBD1 (5 bases). In germline, CDR1 is SGHVS, CDR2 FNYEAQ. The CDR3 has 12 residues. Here the CDR3 DNA reads TGTGCCAGGGGGGAGGGACGGTCACCCTTCCACTTT. This encodes CARGEGRSPFHF.

J is TRBJ2-1 and V is TRBV7-2, with no clear D. Germline loops: CDR1 SGHTA, CDR2 FQGNSA. Trimming shortened V by 6 bases and J by 5 bases, and 5 bases separated the two germline ends. This CDR3 has 11 amino acids. The chain's CDR3 is CASRLNNEQFF. CDR3 nucleotides: TGTGCCAGCAGATTGAACAATGAGCAGTTCTTC.

There are many counts of this clonotype. The chain couples TRBV5-8 to TRBJ2-2; D may be TRBD2 (5 bases). V shed 1 base and J shed 3 bases, with 7 bases lying between them. Germline lookup yields CDR1 SGHTS and CDR2 YDEGEE. The CDR3 has 14 residues. The CDR3 loop is CASSLMRDTGELFF. CDR3 nucleotide sequence: TGTGCCAGCAGCTTGATGAGGGACACCGGGGAGCTGTTTTTT.

This clonotype came up a few times. V is TRBV27 and J is TRBJ2-2; D not resolved. Germline CDR1 MNHEY, CDR2 SMNVEV (reference sequence). The CDR3 is 11 residues long. V gave up 1 base and J gave up 8 bases, with 2 bases separating them. The CDR3 spells CASSLFGELFF. CDR3 DNA: TGTGCCAGCAGTTTATTTGGGGAGCTGTTTTTT.

The CDR3: CSVEWTGYGTKNIQYF. The CDR3 coding sequence is TGCAGCGTTGAATGGACAGGGTACGGTACCAAAAACATTCAGTACTTC. V gene TRBV29-1 combines with J gene TRBJ2-4; 8 bases map to TRBD1. Germline CDR1 SQVTM, CDR2 ANQGSEA. This CDR3 is 16 amino acids long. Germline trimming cut 2 bases from V and 2 bases from J; bases unmatched to any gene: 8. Full variable domain (rest looked up from reference TRBV29-1 and TRBJ2-4): SAVISQKPSRDICQRGTSLTIQCQVDSQVTMMFWYRQQPGQSLTLIATANQGSEATYESGFVIDKFPISRPNLTFSTLTVSNMSPEDSSIYLCSVEWTGYGTKNIQYFGAGTRLSVL.

This chain uses TRBV5-4 with TRBJ2-1; 8 bases agree with TRBD1. Germline loops: CDR1 SGHNT, CDR2 YYREEE (reference sequence). The CDR3 sequence is 14 residues long. The V gene end was trimmed by 4 bases and the J gene end by 14 bases; junction bases not matched to a gene: 14. The CDR3 coding sequence is TGTGCCAGCAGCCCAGCCGCGGGACAGGAGAGAAAGTTCTTC. Translation: CASSPAAGQERKFF.

The chain uses TRBV20-1 and TRBJ2-3, with D perhaps TRBD2 (6 bases). The germline gives CDR1 DFQATT, CDR2 SNEGSKA (reference sequence). Deletions cut 5 bases from V and 7 bases from J, with 13 bases between. This CDR3 has 12 residues. CDR3: CSAGGTPNTQYF. CDR3 DNA: TGCAGTGCTGGCGGGACTCCCAATACGCAGTATTTT.

This clonotype has a count of ten or more. The V gene is TRBV10-2, the J gene TRBJ2-7; D is unresolved. Germline CDR1 reads WSHSY; CDR2 reads SAAADI. Trimming removed 1 base at V and 3 bases at J, with 1 base between. CDR3 length equals 11 residues. The CDR3 is CASSEYYEQYF. In DNA, the CDR3 is TGCGCCAGCAGTGAGTACTACGAGCAGTACTTC.

The chain links TRBV7-3 to TRBJ2-7; D uncertain. Germline CDR1 and CDR2: SGHTA and FQGTGA. The CDR3 spans 15 residues. V dropped 6 bases and J dropped 4 bases, with 19 bases sitting between them. DNA of the CDR3: TGTGCCAGCAGGCCCACTCGAGTGCTCATGTACGAGCAGTACTTC. As protein: CASRPTRVLMYEQYF.

The V gene is TRBV9, the J gene TRBJ2-1; either TRBD1 or TRBD2 may fit D (5 bases each). Germline V gene lookup returns CDR1 SGDLS and CDR2 YYNGEE. This CDR3 is built from 13 residues. Trimming took 0 bases from V and 7 from J, leaving 8 bases between them. CDR3 DNA: TGTGCCAGCAGCGTAGCTGGGGGTAATGAGCAGTTCTTC. Its protein is CASSVAGGNEQFF. Complete variable domain (other parts from reference TRBV9 and TRBJ2-1): DSGVTQTPKHLITATGQRVTLRCSPRSGDLSVYWYQQSLDQGLQFLIQYYNGEERAKGNILERFSAQQFPDLHSELNLSSLELGDSALYFCASSVAGGNEQFFGPGTRLTVL.

This clonotype has at least ten counts. Written as DNA, the CDR3 is TGTGCCAGCAGCTTAGGACAGGGACAAGAGACCCAGTACTTC. It is translated as CASSLGQGQETQYF. The chain couples TRBV11-2 to TRBJ2-5; 7 nucleotides agree with TRBD1. V lost 1 base, J lost 2 bases, and 1 base stayed unmatched. This CDR3 is built from 14 residues. CDR1 and CDR2 from the germline V gene are SGHAT and FQNNGV.

The gene calls are TRBV29-1 and TRBJ1-2, with D possibly TRBD1 on 6 matching bases. Germline CDR1 reads SQVTM; CDR2 reads ANQGSEA. Trimming took off 0 bases at V and 4 bases at J, with 12 bases between the two ends. The CDR3 runs to 14 residues. The CDR3 loop reads CSVEDRSGAYGYTF. The CDR3 bases are TGCAGCGTTGAAGATCGGTCGGGGGCCTATGGCTACACCTTC.

J is TRBJ2-2 and V is TRBV7-6; D ambiguous. CDR1 and CDR2 (germline): SGHVS, FNYEAQ. The CDR3 is 13 residues long. Trimming took 6 bases from V and 1 from J, leaving 6 bases between them. CDR3 amino acids: CASSKRNTGELFF. CDR3 coding DNA: TGTGCCAGCAGTAAGCGGAACACCGGGGAGCTGTTTTTT.

The genes are TRBV19 and TRBJ1-2, with TRBD1 matching 9 bases. In germline, CDR1 is LNHDA, CDR2 SQIVND (reference sequence). There are 17 residues in the CDR3. V gave up 7 bases and J gave up 4 bases; unmatched junction bases: 16. The chain's CDR3 is CASIKQPGQGYGYGYTF. The CDR3 nucleotides are TGTGCCAGTATTAAACAACCGGGACAGGGCTACGGCTATGGCTACACCTTC.

The gene calls are TRBV29-1 and TRBJ1-4; D gene ambiguous. This CDR3 contains 13 residues. Between the trimmed V and J ends, which lost 5 bases and 6 bases, there was a span of 13 bases. The germline gives CDR1 SQVTM, CDR2 ANQGSEA. Here the CDR3 reads CSVRDGRDEKLFF. In DNA, the CDR3 is TGCAGCGTTCGCGACGGGAGGGATGAAAAACTGTTTTTT.

This clonotype was counted many times. The chain links TRBV11-3 to TRBJ1-1; D unresolved. Germline CDR1 and CDR2: SGHNT and YENEEA. The CDR3 covers 13 residues. V was pared by 0 bases and J by 3 bases, with 5 bases between. CDR3 coding DNA: TGTGCCAGCAGCTTAGATCGGGACACTGAAGCTTTCTTT. As protein: CASSLDRDTEAFF.